The clone carrying this T cell receptor (beta chain) has only a few counts. The antigen is not known. The source of the sample is a study of human T cells and chemical hapten exposure. Study-level results: Compared with pre-sensitization or healthy control sets, expanded TCRs clustered more.

TCRdb reprocessed the RACE reads with MiXCR, giving one entry per CDR3 protein. The data contain 50,000 to 75,000 distinct CDR3 sequences, approximately 10% of them singletons. Sample time point: patch test 3, about 24 weeks after DPC sensitization. Treatment meaning: therapeutic diphenylcyclopropenone sensitization with weekly scalp DPC. CDR1 MNHEY and CDR2 SVGEGT come from the germline V gene. V was clipped by 2 bases and J by 3 bases, with 8 bases between them. The CDR3 totals 14 residues. The sequence was collected from a woman in her twenties or thirties with alopecia areata. Some clones in this sample may be carry-over from other donors' samples. Sequences were derived from whole blood, sampled in connection with sensitization to the hapten diphenylcyclopropenone (DPC). The rearrangement joins TRBV6-2 or TRBV6-3 to TRBJ1-5, with D unresolved. Written as DNA, the CDR3 is TGTGCCAGCAGTTACACAGATGACAATCAGCCCCAGCATTTT. Amino acids: CASSYTDDNQPQHF.